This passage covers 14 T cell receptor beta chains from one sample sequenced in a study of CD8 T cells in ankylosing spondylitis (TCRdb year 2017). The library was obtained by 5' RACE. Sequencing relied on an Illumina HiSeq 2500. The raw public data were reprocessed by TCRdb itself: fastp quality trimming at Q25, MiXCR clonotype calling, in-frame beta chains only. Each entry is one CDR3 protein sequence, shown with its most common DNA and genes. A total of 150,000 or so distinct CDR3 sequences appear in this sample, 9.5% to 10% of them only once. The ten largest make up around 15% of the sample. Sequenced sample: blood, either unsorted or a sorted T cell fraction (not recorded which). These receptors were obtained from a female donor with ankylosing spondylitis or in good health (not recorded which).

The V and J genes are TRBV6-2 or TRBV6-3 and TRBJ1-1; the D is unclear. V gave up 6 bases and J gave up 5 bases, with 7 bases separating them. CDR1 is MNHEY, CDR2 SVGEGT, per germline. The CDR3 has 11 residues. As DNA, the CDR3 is TGTGCCAGCAGCATGGCGACTGAAGCTTTCTTT. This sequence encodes CASSMATEAFF.

The CDR3, as DNA: TGTGCCAGCAAGAGCCCGGGACAGGGGGCTTATGGCTACACCTTC. Translation: CASKSPGQGAYGYTF. This chain links TRBV2 with TRBJ1-2; 12 bases fit TRBD1. From germline, CDR1 is SNHLY and CDR2 FYNNEI. The J segment lost 5 bases and the V segment lost 7 bases, leaving 8 bases of the junction unmatched. The length of the CDR3 is 15 residues.

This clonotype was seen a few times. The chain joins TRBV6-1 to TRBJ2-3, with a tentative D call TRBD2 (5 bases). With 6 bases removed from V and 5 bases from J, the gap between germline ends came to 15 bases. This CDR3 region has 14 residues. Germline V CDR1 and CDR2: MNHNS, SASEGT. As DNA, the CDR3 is TGTGCCAGCAGCCGAAACACGGCGGGAGATACGCAGTATTTT. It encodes CASSRNTAGDTQYF.

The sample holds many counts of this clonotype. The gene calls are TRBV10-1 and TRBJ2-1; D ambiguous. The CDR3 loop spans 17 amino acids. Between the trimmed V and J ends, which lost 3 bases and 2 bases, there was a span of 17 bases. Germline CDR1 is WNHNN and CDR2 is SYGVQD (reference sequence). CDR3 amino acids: CASSDLSEVGTYNEQFF. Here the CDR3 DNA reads TGCGCCAGCAGTGATCTGAGTGAAGTAGGCACCTACAATGAGCAGTTCTTC.

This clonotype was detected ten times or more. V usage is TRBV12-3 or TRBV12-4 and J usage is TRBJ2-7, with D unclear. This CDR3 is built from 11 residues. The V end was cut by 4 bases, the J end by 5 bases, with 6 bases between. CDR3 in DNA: TGTGCCAGCAGTTCGGGCCACGAGCAGTACTTC. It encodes CASSSGHEQYF.

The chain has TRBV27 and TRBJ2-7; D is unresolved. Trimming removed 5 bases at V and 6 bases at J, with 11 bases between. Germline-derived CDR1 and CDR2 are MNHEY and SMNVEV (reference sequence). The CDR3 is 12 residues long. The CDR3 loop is CASSSPRAEQYF. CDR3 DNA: TGTGCCAGCAGTAGCCCACGGGCCGAGCAGTACTTC.

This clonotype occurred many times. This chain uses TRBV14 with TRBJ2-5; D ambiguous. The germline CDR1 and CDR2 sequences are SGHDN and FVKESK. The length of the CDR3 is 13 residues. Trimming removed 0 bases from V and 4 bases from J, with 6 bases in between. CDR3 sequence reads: CASSQDWSETQYF. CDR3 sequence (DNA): TGTGCCAGCAGCCAAGATTGGTCAGAGACCCAGTACTTC.

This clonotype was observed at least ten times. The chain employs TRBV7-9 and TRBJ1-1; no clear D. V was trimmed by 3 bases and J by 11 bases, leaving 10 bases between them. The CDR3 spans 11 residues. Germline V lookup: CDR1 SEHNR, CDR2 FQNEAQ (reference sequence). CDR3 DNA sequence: TGTGCCAGCAGCTTCTCAGCGGAGGCTTTCTTT. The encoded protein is CASSFSAEAFF. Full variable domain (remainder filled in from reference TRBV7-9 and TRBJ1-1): DTGVSQNPRHKITKRGQNVTFRCDPISEHNRLYWYRQTLGQGPEFLTYFQNEAQLEKSRLLSDRFSAERPKGSFSTLEIQRTEQGDSAMYLCASSFSAEAFFGQGTRLTVV.

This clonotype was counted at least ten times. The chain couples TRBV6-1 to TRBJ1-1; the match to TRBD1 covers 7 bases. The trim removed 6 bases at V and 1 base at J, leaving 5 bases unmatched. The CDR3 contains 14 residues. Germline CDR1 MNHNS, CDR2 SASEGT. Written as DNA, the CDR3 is TGTGCCAGCAGAAGACAGGGCTGGAACACTGAAGCTTTCTTT. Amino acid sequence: CASRRQGWNTEAFF.

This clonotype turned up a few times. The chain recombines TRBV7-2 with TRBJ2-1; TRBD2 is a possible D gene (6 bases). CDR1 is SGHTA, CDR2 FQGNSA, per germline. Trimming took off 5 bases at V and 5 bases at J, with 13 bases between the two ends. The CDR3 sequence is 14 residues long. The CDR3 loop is CASSHGPGDNEQFF. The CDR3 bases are TGTGCCAGCAGCCACGGGCCGGGAGACAATGAGCAGTTCTTC.

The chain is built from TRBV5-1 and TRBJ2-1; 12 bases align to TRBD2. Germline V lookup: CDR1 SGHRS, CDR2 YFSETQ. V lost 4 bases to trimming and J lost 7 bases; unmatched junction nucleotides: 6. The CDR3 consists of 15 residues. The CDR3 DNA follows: TGCGCCAGCAGCCGCGGACTAGCGGGGTCAAATGAGCAGTTCTTC. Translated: CASSRGLAGSNEQFF. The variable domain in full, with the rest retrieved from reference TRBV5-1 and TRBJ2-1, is KAGVTQTPRYLIKTRGQQVTLSCSPISGHRSVSWYQQTPGQGLQFLFEYFSETQRNKGNFPGRFSGRQFSNSRSEMNVSTLELGDSALYLCASSRGLAGSNEQFFGPGTRLTVL.

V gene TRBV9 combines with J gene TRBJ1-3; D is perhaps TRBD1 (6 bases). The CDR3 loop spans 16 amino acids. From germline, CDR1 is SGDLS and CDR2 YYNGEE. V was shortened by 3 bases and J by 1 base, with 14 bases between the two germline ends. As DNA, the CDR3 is TGTGCCAGCAGCGCCCCCCGGACAGATTCTGGAAACACCATATATTTT. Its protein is CASSAPRTDSGNTIYF.

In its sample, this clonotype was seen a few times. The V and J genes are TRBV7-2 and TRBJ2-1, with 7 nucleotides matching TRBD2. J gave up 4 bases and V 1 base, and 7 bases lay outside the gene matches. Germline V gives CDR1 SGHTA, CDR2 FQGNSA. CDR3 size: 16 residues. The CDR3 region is CASSLERLAEYNEQFF. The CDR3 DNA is TGTGCCAGCAGCTTAGAGCGTCTAGCGGAATACAATGAGCAGTTCTTC.

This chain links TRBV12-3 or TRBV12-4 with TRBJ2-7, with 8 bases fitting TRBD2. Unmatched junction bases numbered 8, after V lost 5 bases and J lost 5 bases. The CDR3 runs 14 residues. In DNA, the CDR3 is TGTGCCAGCAGTCCCCCGGGAGGGCTCCACGAGCAGTACTTC. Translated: CASSPPGGLHEQYF.